This T cell receptor (beta chain) was retrieved from a study of cytomegalovirus exposure and HLA in healthy donors. General study findings and limits: Later on, an analysis tied approximately 17,000 TCR beta sequences to HLA alleles at 0.05 false discovery rate. Researchers reported in a later analysis that common viral pathogens appeared linked to several top clusters.

Concerning this clone: Its antigen is currently unknown.

PCR involved 60 Vbeta and 13 Jbeta primers. Produced via immunoSEQ multiplex PCR; TCRdb's table is partial and in-frame only. The data contain about 150,000 clones, around 82% of them singletons. The sample taken for sequencing was PBMCs. The receptor was derived from a woman aged 50 to 65 in good health and CMV-seropositive.

The CDR3 here is CAISESIGREDGYTF. For the CDR3, the DNA is TGTGCCATCAGTGAGTCGATAGGCAGGGAGGATGGCTACACCTTC. This chain joins TRBV10-3 and TRBJ1-2; weak D call: TRBD1 (5 bases). Germline loops: CDR1 ENHRY, CDR2 SYGVKD. With 0 bases removed from V and 6 bases from J, the gap between germline ends came to 14 bases. This CDR3 has 15 amino acids.